This T cell receptor beta chain came from a study of cytomegalovirus exposure and HLA in healthy donors. Remarks on this clone: No antigen is known for it.

PCR was performed using 60 Vbeta and 13 Jbeta primers. Assay used: immunoSEQ multiplex PCR; TCRdb lists only in-frame clones, some missing. The table includes a few hundred thousand clones, nearly 95% detected once. Study conclusions and caveats: Equally common other TCR beta chains were less clonally expanded than HLA-associated ones, a later analysis found. TCR beta V segments were, for the most part, productive about 87% or about 30% of the time in an earlier analysis. In terms of immune exposure information, only CMV serostatus was available.

V was shortened by 2 bases and J by 3 bases, with 11 bases between the two germline ends. Germline lookup yields CDR1 MNHEY and CDR2 SVGAGI. This CDR3 has 15 residues. Input material: PBMCs. This receptor was taken from a girl aged 2-9 years in good health and CMV-seronegative. The chain couples TRBV6-5 to TRBJ2-1; unclear D gene. The CDR3 here is CASSYPNSVYNEQFF. The CDR3, as DNA: TGTGCCAGCAGTTACCCCAACTCCGTCTACAATGAGCAGTTCTTC.